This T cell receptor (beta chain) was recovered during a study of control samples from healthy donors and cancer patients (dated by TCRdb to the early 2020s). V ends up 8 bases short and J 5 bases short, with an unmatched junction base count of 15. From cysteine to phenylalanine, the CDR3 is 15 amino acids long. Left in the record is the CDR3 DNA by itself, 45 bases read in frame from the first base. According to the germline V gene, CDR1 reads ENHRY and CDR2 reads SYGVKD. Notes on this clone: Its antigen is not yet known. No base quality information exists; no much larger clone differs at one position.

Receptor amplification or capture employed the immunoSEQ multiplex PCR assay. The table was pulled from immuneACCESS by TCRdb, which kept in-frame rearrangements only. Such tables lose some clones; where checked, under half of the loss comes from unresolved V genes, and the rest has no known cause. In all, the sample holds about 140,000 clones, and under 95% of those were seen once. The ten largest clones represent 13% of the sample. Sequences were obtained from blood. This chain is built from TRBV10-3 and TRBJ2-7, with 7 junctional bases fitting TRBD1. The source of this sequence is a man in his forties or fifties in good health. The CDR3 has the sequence CAIGPGQAGFHEQYF. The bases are TGTGCCATCGGGCCTGGACAGGCCGGGTTCCACGAGCAGTACTTC.